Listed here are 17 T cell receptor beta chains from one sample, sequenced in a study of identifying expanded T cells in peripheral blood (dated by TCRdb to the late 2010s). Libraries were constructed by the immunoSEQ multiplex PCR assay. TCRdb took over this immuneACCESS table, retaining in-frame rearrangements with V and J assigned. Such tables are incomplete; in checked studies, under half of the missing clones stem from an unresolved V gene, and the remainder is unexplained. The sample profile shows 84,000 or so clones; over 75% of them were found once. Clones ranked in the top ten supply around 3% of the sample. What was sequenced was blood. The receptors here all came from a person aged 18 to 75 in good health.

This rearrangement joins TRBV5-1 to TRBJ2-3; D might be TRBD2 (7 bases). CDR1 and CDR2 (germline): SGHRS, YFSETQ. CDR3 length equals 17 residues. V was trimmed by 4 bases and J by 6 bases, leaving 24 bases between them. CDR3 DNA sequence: TGCGCCAGCAGCAGCCGCCTGACCCAGGGGAGGGAGGATACGCAGTATTTT. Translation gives CASSSRLTQGREDTQYF. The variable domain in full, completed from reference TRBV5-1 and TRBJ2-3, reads KAGVTQTPRYLIKTRGQQVTLSCSPISGHRSVSWYQQTPGQGLQFLFEYFSETQRNKGNFPGRFSGRQFSNSRSEMNVSTLELGDSALYLCASSSRLTQGREDTQYFGPGTRLTVL.

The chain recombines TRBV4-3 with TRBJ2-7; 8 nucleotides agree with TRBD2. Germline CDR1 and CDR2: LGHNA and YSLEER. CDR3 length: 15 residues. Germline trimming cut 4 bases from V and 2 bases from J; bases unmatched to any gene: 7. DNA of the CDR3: TGCGCCAGCAGCCCATCTAGCGGGCCCGCCTACGAGCAGTACTTC. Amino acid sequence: CASSPSSGPAYEQYF.

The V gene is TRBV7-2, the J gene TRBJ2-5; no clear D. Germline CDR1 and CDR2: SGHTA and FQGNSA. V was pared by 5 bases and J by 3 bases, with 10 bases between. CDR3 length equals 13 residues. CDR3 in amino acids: CASSQTREETQYF. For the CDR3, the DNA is TGTGCCAGCAGCCAAACACGAGAAGAGACCCAGTACTTC.

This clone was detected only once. CDR3 in amino acids: CASSLGQGGGMNTEAFF. The CDR3 DNA follows: TGCGCCAGCAGCTTGGGACAGGGAGGAGGCATGAACACTGAAGCTTTCTTT. The chain joins TRBV5-1 to TRBJ1-1; 7 bases line up with TRBD1. The CDR3 covers 17 residues. Per germline, CDR1 SGHRS and CDR2 YFSETQ. The J segment lost 0 bases and the V segment lost 0 bases, leaving 8 bases of the junction unmatched.

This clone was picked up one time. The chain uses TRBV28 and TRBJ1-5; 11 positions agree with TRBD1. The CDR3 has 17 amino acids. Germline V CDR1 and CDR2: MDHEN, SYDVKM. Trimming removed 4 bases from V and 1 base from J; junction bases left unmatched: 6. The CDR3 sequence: CASSSRTGGWSNQPQHF. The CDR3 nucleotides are TGTGCCAGCAGTTCCCGGACAGGGGGCTGGAGCAATCAGCCCCAGCATTTT.

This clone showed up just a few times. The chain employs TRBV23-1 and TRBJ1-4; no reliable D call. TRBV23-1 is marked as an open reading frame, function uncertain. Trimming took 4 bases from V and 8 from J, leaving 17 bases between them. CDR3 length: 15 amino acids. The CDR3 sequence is CASSLSGLAREKLFF. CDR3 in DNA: TGCGCCAGCAGTCTTTCGGGGTTAGCCAGAGAAAAACTGTTTTTT.

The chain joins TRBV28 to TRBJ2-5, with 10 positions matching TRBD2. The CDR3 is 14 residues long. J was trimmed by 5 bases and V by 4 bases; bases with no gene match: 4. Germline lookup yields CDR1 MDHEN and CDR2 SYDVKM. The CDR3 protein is CASSSSSGSETQYF. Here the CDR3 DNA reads TGTGCCAGCAGTTCCTCTAGCGGGAGTGAGACCCAGTACTTC.

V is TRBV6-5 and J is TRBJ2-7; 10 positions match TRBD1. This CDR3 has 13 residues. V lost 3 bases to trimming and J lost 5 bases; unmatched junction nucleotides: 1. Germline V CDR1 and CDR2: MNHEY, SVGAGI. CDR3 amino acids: CASSYGQGDEQYF. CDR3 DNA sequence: TGTGCCAGCAGTTATGGACAGGGGGACGAGCAGTACTTC.

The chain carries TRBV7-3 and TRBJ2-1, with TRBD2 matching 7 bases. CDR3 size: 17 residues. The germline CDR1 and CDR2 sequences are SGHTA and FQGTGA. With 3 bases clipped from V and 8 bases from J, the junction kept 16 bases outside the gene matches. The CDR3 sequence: CASSLSGGTGGNYEQFF. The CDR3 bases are TGTGCCAGCAGCTTGAGTGGAGGGACGGGAGGTAACTATGAGCAGTTCTTC.

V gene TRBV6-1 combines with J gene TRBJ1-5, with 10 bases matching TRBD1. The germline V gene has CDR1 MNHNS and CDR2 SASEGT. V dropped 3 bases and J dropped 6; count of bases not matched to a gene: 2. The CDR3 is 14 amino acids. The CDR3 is CASSETGGSQPQHF. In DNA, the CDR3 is TGTGCCAGCAGTGAGACAGGGGGCAGTCAGCCCCAGCATTTT.

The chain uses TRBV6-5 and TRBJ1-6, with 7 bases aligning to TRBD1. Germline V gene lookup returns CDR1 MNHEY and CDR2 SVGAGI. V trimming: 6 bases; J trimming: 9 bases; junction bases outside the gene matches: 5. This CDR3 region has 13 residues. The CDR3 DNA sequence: TGTGCCAGCAGCCGCGGACAGGCTTCACCCCTCCACTTT. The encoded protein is CASSRGQASPLHF.

CDR3 protein: CASSVNRGNTEAFF. In DNA form, the CDR3 reads TGCGCCAGCAGCGTCAACAGGGGGAACACTGAAGCTTTCTTT. The chain joins TRBV5-1 to TRBJ1-1, with 7 nucleotides matching TRBD1. After removal of 4 bases from V and 1 base from J, the junction contained 4 bases not matched to a gene. CDR3 length: 14 residues. Per the germline V gene, CDR1 is SGHRS and CDR2 is YFSETQ.

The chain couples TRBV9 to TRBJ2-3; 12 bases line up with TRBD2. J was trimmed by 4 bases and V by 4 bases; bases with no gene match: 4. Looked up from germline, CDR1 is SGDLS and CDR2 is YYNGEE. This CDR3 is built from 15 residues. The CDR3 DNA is TGTGCCAGCAGCCAAGGACTAGCGGGACCAGATACGCAGTATTTT. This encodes CASSQGLAGPDTQYF.

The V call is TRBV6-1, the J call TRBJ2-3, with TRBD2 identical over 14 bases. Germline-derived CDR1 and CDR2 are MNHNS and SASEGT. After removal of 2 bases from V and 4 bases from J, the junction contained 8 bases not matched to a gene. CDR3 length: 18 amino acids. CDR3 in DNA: TGTGCCAGCAGTGAAATACCGACTAGCGGGGGGGCCGCAGATACGCAGTATTTT. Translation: CASSEIPTSGGAADTQYF.

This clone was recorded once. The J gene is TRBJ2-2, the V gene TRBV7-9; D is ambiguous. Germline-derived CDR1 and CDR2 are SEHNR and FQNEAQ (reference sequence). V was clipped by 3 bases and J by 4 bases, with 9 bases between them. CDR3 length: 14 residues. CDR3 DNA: TGTGCCAGCAGCTTGGTAGGCCTCACCGGGGAGCTGTTTTTT. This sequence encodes CASSLVGLTGELFF.

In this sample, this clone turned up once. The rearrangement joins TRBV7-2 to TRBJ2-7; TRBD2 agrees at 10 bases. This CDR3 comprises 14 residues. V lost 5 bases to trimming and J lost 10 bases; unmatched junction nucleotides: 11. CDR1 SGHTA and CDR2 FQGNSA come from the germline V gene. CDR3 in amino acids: CASSRTPASGSQYF. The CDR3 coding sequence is TGTGCCAGCAGCCGAACCCCGGCTAGCGGGAGTCAGTACTTC.

In DNA form, the CDR3 reads TGTGCCAGCTCACCGCAGGGCGTAACTAATGAAAAACTGTTTTTT. It yields the protein CASSPQGVTNEKLFF. V usage is TRBV18 and J usage is TRBJ1-4, with TRBD1 as a possible D gene (5 bases). Between the trimmed V and J ends, which lost 3 bases and 1 base, there was a span of 9 bases. The CDR3 has 15 residues. Germline lookup yields CDR1 KGHSH and CDR2 LQKENI.